The 20 T cell receptor beta chains presented below share a single source sample, sequenced in a study of CD8 T cells in ankylosing spondylitis. TCRdb re-derived calls from the 5' RACE reads in MiXCR, one entry per CDR3 protein. There are 800,000 to 900,000 distinct CDR3 sequences in the sample; 12% occur only once, and about 0.49% lies in the top ten. Study-wide findings and caveats: In ankylosing spondylitis blood, a motif of roughly eight highly homologous TCR beta variants appeared characteristic.

For these TCRs, the target antigens are not known. The sample comprised blood, either unsorted or a sorted T cell fraction (not recorded which). The receptors were sampled from a male donor with ankylosing spondylitis.

The CDR3 bases are TGCGCCAGCAGCTTATACACCGTTACCATGAACACTGAAGCTTTCTTT. It yields the protein CASSLYTVTMNTEAFF. V usage is TRBV5-1 and J usage is TRBJ1-1; D is uncertain. V was pared by 2 bases and J by 0 bases, with 14 bases between. The V gene's germline CDR1 is SGHRS and CDR2 YFSETQ. The CDR3 has 16 residues.

The V call is TRBV20-1, the J call TRBJ2-3; 9 bases match TRBD1. CDR1 DFQATT and CDR2 SNEGSKA come from the germline V gene (reference sequence). The junction had 3 bases not matched to a gene; V was cut back by 5 bases and J by 6 bases. The CDR3 is 12 residues long. CDR3 sequence reads: CSAGQGMDTQYF. In DNA form, the CDR3 reads TGCAGTGCTGGACAGGGGATGGATACGCAGTATTTT.

The sample holds a few counts of this clonotype. The chain combines TRBV5-1 with TRBJ2-1; D possibly uses TRBD1 or TRBD2 (5 bases each). Looked up from germline, CDR1 is SGHRS and CDR2 is YFSETQ. V lost 6 bases, J lost 7 bases, and 20 bases lay in between. The CDR3 totals 15 residues. The CDR3, as DNA: TGCGCCAGCACAATTGGGTCTTCCTGGGGGAATGAGCAGTTCTTC. Translated, it gives CASTIGSSWGNEQFF. Variable domain in full (rest from reference TRBV5-1 and TRBJ2-1): KAGVTQTPRYLIKTRGQQVTLSCSPISGHRSVSWYQQTPGQGLQFLFEYFSETQRNKGNFPGRFSGRQFSNSRSEMNVSTLELGDSALYLCASTIGSSWGNEQFFGPGTRLTVL.

At least ten counts were recorded for this clonotype. This CDR3 is CSVLGTSGRDNEQFF. CDR3 nucleotides: TGCAGCGTTTTGGGGACTAGCGGGAGAGACAATGAGCAGTTCTTC. This rearrangement joins TRBV29-1 to TRBJ2-1; TRBD2 agrees at 14 bases. Germline CDR1 and CDR2: SQVTM and ANQGSEA. The trim removed 5 bases at V and 5 bases at J, leaving 5 bases unmatched. The CDR3 sequence is 15 residues long.

This clonotype was recorded a few times. The gene calls are TRBV4-1 and TRBJ2-3; D remains ambiguous. CDR3 size: 16 residues. V lost 2 bases to trimming and J lost 0 bases, with 12 bases between them. CDR1 is MGHRA, CDR2 YSYEKL, per germline. This CDR3 is CASSQMPTRSTDTQYF. The CDR3 DNA sequence: TGCGCCAGCAGCCAAATGCCGACCAGAAGCACAGATACGCAGTATTTT.

This clonotype turned up a few times. Written as DNA, the CDR3 is TGTGCCAGCAGCGAGGGCCCGGGGACCCAGTACTTC. Protein product: CASSEGPGTQYF. V is TRBV9 and J is TRBJ2-5; no definite D call. Trimming removed 3 bases from V and 7 bases from J, with 10 bases in between. The CDR3 has 12 amino acids. The germline CDR1 and CDR2 sequences are SGDLS and YYNGEE. Looking up the rest from reference TRBV9 and TRBJ2-5 gives the full variable domain: DSGVTQTPKHLITATGQRVTLRCSPRSGDLSVYWYQQSLDQGLQFLIQYYNGEERAKGNILERFSAQQFPDLHSELNLSSLELGDSALYFCASSEGPGTQYFGPGTRLLVL.

This clonotype was observed a few times. J is TRBJ2-5 and V is TRBV9, with TRBD2 matching over 9 bases. Trimming took 3 bases from V and 1 from J; bases not matched to a gene: 10. Germline CDR1 SGDLS, CDR2 YYNGEE. This CDR3 has 17 residues. CDR3 nucleotide sequence: TGTGCCAGCAGCGGATTCCCAGGACTAGCGTCCCAAGAGACCCAGTACTTC. It encodes CASSGFPGLASQETQYF. The full variable domain, with the rest looked up from reference TRBV9 and TRBJ2-5, is DSGVTQTPKHLITATGQRVTLRCSPRSGDLSVYWYQQSLDQGLQFLIQYYNGEERAKGNILERFSAQQFPDLHSELNLSSLELGDSALYFCASSGFPGLASQETQYFGPGTRLLVL.

The J gene is TRBJ1-5, the V gene TRBV20-1, with 8 bases matching TRBD1. V trimming: 5 bases; J trimming: 4 bases; junction bases outside the gene matches: 4. The CDR3 length is 13 residues. Per germline, CDR1 DFQATT and CDR2 SNEGSKA (reference sequence). The CDR3 protein is CSAAGQENQPQHF. DNA for the CDR3: TGCAGTGCTGCGGGACAGGAAAATCAGCCCCAGCATTTT.

The chain recombines TRBV4-2 with TRBJ2-7; 13 bases are shared with TRBD2. CDR1 LGHNA and CDR2 YNFKEQ come from the germline V gene. V was pared by 3 bases and J by 4 bases, with 12 bases of the junction left unmatched. The CDR3 extends over 18 amino acids. This chain's CDR3 is CASSHFGTSGNPLYEQYF. CDR3 sequence (DNA): TGTGCCAGCAGCCATTTTGGGACTAGCGGGAACCCTCTTTACGAGCAGTACTTC.

This clonotype has a handful of counts. One junction end does not reproduce the germline sequence, and a read error may be involved. The chain combines TRBV9 with TRBJ2-1, with 9 bases matching TRBD2. The germline V gene encodes CDR1 SGDLS and CDR2 YYNGEE. This CDR3 has 13 amino acids. The CDR3 nucleotides read TGTGCCAGCAGCGTAGGATCCAGCGGGAGGTCTCTCTTC. This gives the protein CASSVGSSGRSLF.

The chain has TRBV7-9 and TRBJ1-5, with D maybe TRBD1 (6 bases). CDR1 and CDR2 (germline): SEHNR, FQNEAQ (reference sequence). This CDR3 contains 12 residues. V was clipped by 8 bases and J by 4 bases, with 9 bases between them. In nucleotides, the CDR3 is TGTGCCAGCCACAGGGTAAATCAGCCCCAGCATTTT. Its translation: CASHRVNQPQHF. Complete variable domain (other parts from reference TRBV7-9 and TRBJ1-5): DTGVSQNPRHKITKRGQNVTFRCDPISEHNRLYWYRQTLGQGPEFLTYFQNEAQLEKSRLLSDRFSAERPKGSFSTLEIQRTEQGDSAMYLCASHRVNQPQHFGDGTRLSIL.

This clonotype was detected a few times. The chain carries TRBV7-2 and TRBJ2-1; TRBD2 aligns across 8 bases. The J segment lost 1 base and the V segment lost 8 bases, leaving 4 bases of the junction unmatched. The CDR3 has 14 amino acids. From germline, CDR1 is SGHTA and CDR2 FQGNSA. The CDR3 protein is CASGPGGSYNEQFF. CDR3 in DNA: TGTGCCAGCGGCCCGGGGGGGTCCTACAATGAGCAGTTCTTC.

This chain connects TRBV5-6 to TRBJ2-7, with D perhaps matching TRBD2 (6 bases). Trimming left V 3 bases short and J 2 bases short, with 18 bases between. The CDR3 is made up of 16 amino acids. Germline CDR1 SGHDT, CDR2 YYEEEE. The CDR3 loop is CASSSPGSGPTYEQYF. CDR3 coding DNA: TGTGCCAGCAGCTCGCCCGGGAGCGGACCCACCTACGAGCAGTACTTC.

The chain recombines TRBV6-1 with TRBJ1-5; D gene ambiguous. Trimming pared 8 bases from V and 4 bases from J, leaving 12 bases between. CDR3 size: 13 residues. Germline CDR1 is MNHNS and CDR2 is SASEGT. CDR3 loop: CASQEALNQPQHF. Here the CDR3 DNA reads TGTGCCAGCCAGGAGGCCCTGAATCAGCCCCAGCATTTT.

This clonotype was seen more than once but under ten times. The chain couples TRBV7-2 to TRBJ2-5, with D uncertain. The V end lost 5 bases, the J end lost 1 base, and 11 bases lay between the germline ends. The CDR3 sequence is 14 residues long. Germline V gives CDR1 SGHTA, CDR2 FQGNSA. CDR3 sequence reads: CASSPSISQETQYF. The CDR3 nucleotides read TGTGCCAGCAGCCCCAGTATAAGCCAAGAGACCCAGTACTTC.

V gene TRBV30 combines with J gene TRBJ1-4; no clear D gene. Trimming took off 0 bases at V and 0 bases at J, with 14 bases between the two ends. This CDR3 contains 17 residues. The germline CDR1 and CDR2 sequences are GTSNPN and SVGIG (reference sequence). This CDR3 reads CAWSVQLDFATNEKLFF. CDR3 in DNA: TGTGCCTGGAGTGTACAGCTAGACTTTGCAACTAATGAAAAACTGTTTTTT.

This clonotype was picked up a small number of times. This chain connects TRBV20-1 to TRBJ2-2, with D hard to call. This CDR3 has 14 amino acids. Germline CDR1 is DFQATT and CDR2 is SNEGSKA (reference sequence). Between the trimmed V and J ends, which lost 6 bases and 1 base, there was a span of 12 bases. The CDR3, as DNA: TGCAGTGCCCGCTTGACCAGGAACACCGGGGAGCTGTTTTTT. This encodes CSARLTRNTGELFF.

The rearrangement links TRBV7-8 to TRBJ1-5, with 11 bases fitting TRBD1. V trimming: 4 bases; J trimming: 5 bases; junction bases outside the gene matches: 10. Germline V gives CDR1 SGHVS, CDR2 FQNEAQ. This CDR3 is built from 17 residues. The CDR3 DNA sequence: TGTGCCAGCAGCTCACGGACAGGGGGCCGACAACATCAGCCCCAGCATTTT. The encoded protein is CASSSRTGGRQHQPQHF.

The chain is built from TRBV7-9 and TRBJ2-3, with a tentative D call TRBD2 (7 bases). The CDR3 has 14 residues. V lost 4 bases and J lost 3, with 11 bases in between. Germline values: CDR1 SEHNR, CDR2 FQNEAQ (reference sequence). CDR3 bases: TGTGCCAGCAGCTGGGAGGGGGTGACAGATACGCAGTATTTT. Its translation is CASSWEGVTDTQYF.

This clonotype was counted a few times. The chain links TRBV12-3 or TRBV12-4 to TRBJ2-1; 10 nucleotides align to TRBD2. V shed 7 bases, J shed 9 bases, and the junction held 6 bases outside the gene matches. The CDR3 is 13 amino acids. CDR3 DNA sequence: TGTGCCAGCACAAAGCGGGAGGGCACTGAGCAGTTCTTC. Its translation: CASTKREGTEQFF.